The 12 T cell receptor beta chains given below trace back to one sample, sequenced in a study of blood T cell repertoires in COVID-19. Some clones are missing from TCRdb's copy, which holds only in-frame ones; the method was immunoSEQ multiplex PCR. This table holds roughly 160,000 clones, around four fifths found once. The specimen sequenced was PBMCs or T cells enriched from blood (not recorded which). The receptor source for this set is a woman aged 55-69 years who had recovered from COVID-19.

J is TRBJ2-2 and V is TRBV19, with TRBD2 identical over 8 bases. The CDR3 has 15 residues. The germline gives CDR1 LNHDA, CDR2 SQIVND (reference sequence). After removal of 3 bases from V and 5 bases from J, the junction contained 5 bases not matched to a gene. The CDR3: CASSMGTRGTGELFF. CDR3 coding DNA: TGTGCCAGTAGTATGGGGACTAGGGGGACCGGGGAGCTGTTTTTT.

The chain recombines TRBV4-2 with TRBJ2-2; TRBD2 matches at 8 bases. Germline values: CDR1 LGHNA, CDR2 YNFKEQ. V was pared by 1 base and J by 8 bases, with 6 bases of the junction left unmatched. The CDR3 has 15 residues. Here the CDR3 reads CASSQGNAGGGELFF. The DNA for the CDR3 is TGTGCCAGCAGCCAAGGAAACGCGGGAGGTGGGGAGCTGTTTTTT.

The CDR3 DNA follows: TGTGCCTGGAGTGGCGAACAGTTTCCCTACGAGCAGTACTTC. This sequence encodes CAWSGEQFPYEQYF. The chain is built from TRBV30 and TRBJ2-7; unclear D gene. This CDR3 has 14 amino acids. Germline V gene lookup returns CDR1 GTSNPN and CDR2 SVGIG (reference sequence). Between the trimmed V and J ends, which lost 1 base and 2 bases, there was a span of 12 bases.

The genes are TRBV6-1 and TRBJ2-1; D is undetermined. V gave up 2 bases and J gave up 0 bases, with 8 bases separating them. CDR3 size: 15 residues. CDR1 MNHNS and CDR2 SASEGT come from the germline V gene. CDR3 sequence: CASSETVSSYNEQFF. The CDR3 DNA reads TGTGCCAGCAGTGAAACAGTGAGCTCCTACAATGAGCAGTTCTTC.

This chain joins TRBV5-1 and TRBJ2-1, with TRBD2 identical over 13 bases. The length of the CDR3 is 16 residues. J gave up 5 bases and V 0 bases, and 2 bases lay outside the gene matches. Germline values: CDR1 SGHRS, CDR2 YFSETQ. CDR3: CASSLALAGGHNEQFF. CDR3 nucleotides: TGCGCCAGCAGCTTGGCACTAGCGGGGGGGCACAATGAGCAGTTCTTC. Full variable domain (remainder filled in from reference TRBV5-1 and TRBJ2-1): KAGVTQTPRYLIKTRGQQVTLSCSPISGHRSVSWYQQTPGQGLQFLFEYFSETQRNKGNFPGRFSGRQFSNSRSEMNVSTLELGDSALYLCASSLALAGGHNEQFFGPGTRLTVL.

The chain links TRBV5-1 to TRBJ2-5, with D tentatively TRBD2 (6 bases). Trimming shortened V by 4 bases and J by 1 base, and 11 bases separated the two germline ends. From germline, CDR1 is SGHRS and CDR2 YFSETQ. The CDR3 totals 14 residues. CDR3 bases: TGCGCCAGCAGCACGCTAGCGACCCAAGAGACCCAGTACTTC. It yields the protein CASSTLATQETQYF.

This clone was seen only a few times. This chain links TRBV29-1 with TRBJ1-5; 7 bases agree with TRBD1. The CDR3 has 14 residues. V trimming: 6 bases; J trimming: 0 bases; junction bases outside the gene matches: 5. CDR1 and CDR2 from the germline V gene are SQVTM and ANQGSEA. This CDR3 reads CSVGQANSNQPQHF. For the CDR3, the DNA is TGCAGCGTCGGACAGGCAAATAGCAATCAGCCCCAGCATTTT.

This sequence joins TRBV3-1 (or the pseudogene TRBV3-2) and TRBJ2-5, with no clear D. The V gene lost 2 bases and the J gene lost 2 bases, with 3 bases spanning the gap. The CDR3 runs 12 residues. Germline CDR1 LGHDT, CDR2 YNNKEL (reference sequence). The CDR3 loop is CASSQPQETQYF. In DNA form, the CDR3 reads TGTGCCAGCAGCCAACCTCAAGAGACCCAGTACTTC.

CDR3 in DNA: TGTGCCAGCAGCTTCGAGACGGGGGGGCGTGAAAAACTGTTTTTT. Protein sequence: CASSFETGGREKLFF. The J gene is TRBJ1-4, the V gene TRBV28; possibly TRBD1 for D (6 bases). Trimming took 6 bases from V and 7 from J, leaving 18 bases between them. The CDR3 totals 15 residues. Germline loops: CDR1 MDHEN, CDR2 SYDVKM.

This chain links TRBV3-1 (or the pseudogene TRBV3-2) with TRBJ2-3; possibly TRBD2 for D (6 bases). CDR1 LGHDT and CDR2 YNNKEL come from the germline V gene (reference sequence). V lost 4 bases to trimming and J lost 0 bases, with 11 bases between them. This CDR3 comprises 15 residues. For the CDR3, the DNA is TGTGCCAGCAGCCCCCTAGCGCCAAGCACAGATACGCAGTATTTT. It is translated as CASSPLAPSTDTQYF.

The chain uses TRBV5-1 and TRBJ1-1; a weak D match, TRBD1 (5 bases). Trimming took off 0 bases at V and 4 bases at J, with 13 bases between the two ends. Germline-derived CDR1 and CDR2 are SGHRS and YFSETQ. The CDR3 is made up of 15 amino acids. This chain's CDR3 is CASSLAQGAITEAFF. The DNA of the CDR3 is TGCGCCAGCAGCTTGGCCCAAGGGGCCATCACTGAAGCTTTCTTT.

The chain couples TRBV19 to TRBJ1-4; perhaps TRBD1 as D (6 bases). This CDR3 has 13 residues. V lost 4 bases and J 10 bases, leaving 13 bases between the germline ends. From germline, CDR1 is LNHDA and CDR2 SQIVND (reference sequence). CDR3 protein: CASSTEAGAKLFF. For the CDR3, the DNA is TGTGCCAGTAGTACAGAGGCAGGGGCAAAACTGTTTTTT.